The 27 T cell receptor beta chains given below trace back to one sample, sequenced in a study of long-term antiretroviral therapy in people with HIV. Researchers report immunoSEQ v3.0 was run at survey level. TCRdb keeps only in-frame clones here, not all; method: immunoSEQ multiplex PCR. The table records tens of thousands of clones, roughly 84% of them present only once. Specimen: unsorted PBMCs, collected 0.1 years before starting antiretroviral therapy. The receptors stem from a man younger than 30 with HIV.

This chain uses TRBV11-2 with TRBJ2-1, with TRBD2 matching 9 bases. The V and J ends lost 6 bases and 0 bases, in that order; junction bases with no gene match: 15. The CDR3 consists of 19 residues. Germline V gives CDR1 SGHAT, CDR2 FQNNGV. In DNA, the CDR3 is TGTGCCAGCAGTTACCCCGCCAGCGGGAGGCTGAGCTCCTACAATGAGCAGTTCTTC. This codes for CASSYPASGRLSSYNEQFF.

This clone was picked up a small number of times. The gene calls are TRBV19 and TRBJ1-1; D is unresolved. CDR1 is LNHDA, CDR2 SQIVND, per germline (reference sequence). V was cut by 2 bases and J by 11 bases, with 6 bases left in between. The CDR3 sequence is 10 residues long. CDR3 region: CASSIRMAFF. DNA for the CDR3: TGTGCCAGTAGTATACGGATGGCTTTCTTT.

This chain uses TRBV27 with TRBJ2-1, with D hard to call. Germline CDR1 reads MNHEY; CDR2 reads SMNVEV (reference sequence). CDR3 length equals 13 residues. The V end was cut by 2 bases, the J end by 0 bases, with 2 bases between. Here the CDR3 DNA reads TGTGCCAGCAGTTTAAACTCCTACAATGAGCAGTTCTTC. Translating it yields CASSLNSYNEQFF.

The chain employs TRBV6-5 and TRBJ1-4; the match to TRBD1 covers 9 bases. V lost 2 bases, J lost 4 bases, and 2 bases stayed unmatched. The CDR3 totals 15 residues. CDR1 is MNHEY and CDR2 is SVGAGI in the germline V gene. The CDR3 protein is CASSYGTGNNEKLFF. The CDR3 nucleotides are TGTGCCAGCAGTTACGGGACAGGGAATAATGAAAAACTGTTTTTT.

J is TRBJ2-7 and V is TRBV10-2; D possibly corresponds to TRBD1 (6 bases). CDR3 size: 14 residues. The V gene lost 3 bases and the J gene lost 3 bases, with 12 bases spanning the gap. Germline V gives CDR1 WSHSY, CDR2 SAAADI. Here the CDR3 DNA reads TGCGCCAGCAGTGAAGGGGCAGGGGTCTACGAGCAGTACTTC. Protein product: CASSEGAGVYEQYF.

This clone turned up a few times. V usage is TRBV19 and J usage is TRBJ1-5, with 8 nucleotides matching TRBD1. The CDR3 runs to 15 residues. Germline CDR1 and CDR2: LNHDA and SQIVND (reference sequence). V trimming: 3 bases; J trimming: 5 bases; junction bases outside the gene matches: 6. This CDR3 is CASSIWTGKYQPQHF. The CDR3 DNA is TGTGCCAGTAGTATTTGGACAGGGAAATATCAGCCCCAGCATTTT.

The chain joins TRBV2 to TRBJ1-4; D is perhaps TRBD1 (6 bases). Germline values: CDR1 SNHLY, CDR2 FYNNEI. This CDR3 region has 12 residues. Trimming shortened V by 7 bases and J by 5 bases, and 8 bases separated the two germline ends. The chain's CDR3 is CASIGGNEKLFF. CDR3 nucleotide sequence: TGTGCCAGCATAGGGGGGAATGAAAAACTGTTTTTT.

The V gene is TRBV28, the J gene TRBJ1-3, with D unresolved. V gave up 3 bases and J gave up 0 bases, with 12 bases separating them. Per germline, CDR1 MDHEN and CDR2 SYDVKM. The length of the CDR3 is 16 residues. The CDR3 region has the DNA TGTGCCAGCAGTTTTGTACAGATGAGCTCTGGAAACACCATATATTTT. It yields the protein CASSFVQMSSGNTIYF.

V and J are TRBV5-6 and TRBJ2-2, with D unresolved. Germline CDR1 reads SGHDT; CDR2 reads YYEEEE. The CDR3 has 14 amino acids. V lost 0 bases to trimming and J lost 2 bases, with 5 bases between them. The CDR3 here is CASSLGFNTGELFF. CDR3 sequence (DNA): TGTGCCAGCAGCTTGGGGTTCAACACCGGGGAGCTGTTTTTT.

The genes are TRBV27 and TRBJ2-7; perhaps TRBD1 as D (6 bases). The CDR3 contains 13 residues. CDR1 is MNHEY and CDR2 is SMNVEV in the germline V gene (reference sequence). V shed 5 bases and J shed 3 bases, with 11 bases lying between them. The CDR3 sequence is CASSPGQRYEQYF. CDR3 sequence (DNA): TGTGCCAGCAGTCCCGGACAGCGCTACGAGCAGTACTTC.

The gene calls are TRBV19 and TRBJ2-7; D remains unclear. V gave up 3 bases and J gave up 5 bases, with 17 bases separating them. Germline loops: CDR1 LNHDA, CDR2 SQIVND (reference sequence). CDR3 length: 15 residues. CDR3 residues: CASSMGDRKFHEQYF. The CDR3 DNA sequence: TGTGCCAGTAGTATGGGCGACCGTAAGTTCCACGAGCAGTACTTC.

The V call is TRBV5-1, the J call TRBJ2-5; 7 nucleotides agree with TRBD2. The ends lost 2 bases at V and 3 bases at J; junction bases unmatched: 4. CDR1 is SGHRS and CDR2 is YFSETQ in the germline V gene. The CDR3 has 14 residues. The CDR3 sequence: CASSLRLAEETQYF. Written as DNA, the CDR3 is TGCGCCAGCAGCTTACGACTAGCAGAAGAGACCCAGTACTTC.

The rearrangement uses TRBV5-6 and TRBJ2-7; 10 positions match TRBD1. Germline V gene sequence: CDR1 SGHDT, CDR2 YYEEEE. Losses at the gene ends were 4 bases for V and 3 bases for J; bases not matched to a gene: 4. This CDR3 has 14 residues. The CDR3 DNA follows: TGTGCCAGCAGCCGGGACAGGGGTTTCTACGAGCAGTACTTC. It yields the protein CASSRDRGFYEQYF.

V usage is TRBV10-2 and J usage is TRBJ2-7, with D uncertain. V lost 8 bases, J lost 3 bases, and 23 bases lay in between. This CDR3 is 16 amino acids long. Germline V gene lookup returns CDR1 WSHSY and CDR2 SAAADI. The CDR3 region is CASLGSLGRNNYEQYF. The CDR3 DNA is TGCGCCAGCCTGGGAAGTTTGGGCAGGAACAACTACGAGCAGTACTTC.

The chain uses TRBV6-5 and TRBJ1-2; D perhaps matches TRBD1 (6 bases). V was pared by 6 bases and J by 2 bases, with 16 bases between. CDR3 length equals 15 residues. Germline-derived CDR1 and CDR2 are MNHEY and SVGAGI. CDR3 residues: CASRNRTGPNYGYTF. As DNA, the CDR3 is TGTGCCAGCAGAAACCGAACAGGGCCGAACTATGGCTACACCTTC.

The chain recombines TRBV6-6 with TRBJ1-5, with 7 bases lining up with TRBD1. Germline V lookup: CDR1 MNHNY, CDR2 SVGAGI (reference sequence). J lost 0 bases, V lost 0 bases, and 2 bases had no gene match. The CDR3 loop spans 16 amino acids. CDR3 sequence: CASSYSDRSSNQPQHF. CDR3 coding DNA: TGTGCCAGCAGTTACTCGGACAGGTCTAGCAATCAGCCCCAGCATTTT.

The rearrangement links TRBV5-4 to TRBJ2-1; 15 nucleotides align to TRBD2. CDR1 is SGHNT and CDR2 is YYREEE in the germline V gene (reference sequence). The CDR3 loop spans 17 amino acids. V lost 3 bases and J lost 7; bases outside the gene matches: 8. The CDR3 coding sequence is TGTGCCAGCAGCTCGGAGGGACTAGCGGGAGGTAGAAATGAGCAGTTCTTC. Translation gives CASSSEGLAGGRNEQFF.

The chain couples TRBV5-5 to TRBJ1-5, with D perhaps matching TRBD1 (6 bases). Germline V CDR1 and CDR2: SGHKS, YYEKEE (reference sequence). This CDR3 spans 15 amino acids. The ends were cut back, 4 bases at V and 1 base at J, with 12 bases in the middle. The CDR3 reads CASSLGAYSNQPQHF. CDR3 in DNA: TGTGCCAGCAGCCTGGGGGCTTACAGCAATCAGCCCCAGCATTTT. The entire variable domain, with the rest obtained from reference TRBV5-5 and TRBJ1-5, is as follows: DAGVTQSPTHLIKTRGQQVTLRCSPISGHKSVSWYQQVLGQGPQFIFQYYEKEERGRGNFPDRFSARQFPNYSSELNVNALLLGDSALYLCASSLGAYSNQPQHFGDGTRLSIL.

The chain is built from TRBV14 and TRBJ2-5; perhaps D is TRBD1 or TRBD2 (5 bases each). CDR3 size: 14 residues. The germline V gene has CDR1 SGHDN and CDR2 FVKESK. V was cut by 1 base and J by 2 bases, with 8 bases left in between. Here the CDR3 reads CASSQVGAQETQYF. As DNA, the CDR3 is TGTGCCAGCAGCCAAGTCGGGGCTCAAGAGACCCAGTACTTC.

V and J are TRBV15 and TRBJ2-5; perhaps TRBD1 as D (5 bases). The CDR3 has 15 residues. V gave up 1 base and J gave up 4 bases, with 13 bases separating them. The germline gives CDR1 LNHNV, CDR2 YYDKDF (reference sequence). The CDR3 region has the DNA TGTGCCACCAGCAGAGCGCAGGGCTTGGGAGAGACCCAGTACTTC. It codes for CATSRAQGLGETQYF.

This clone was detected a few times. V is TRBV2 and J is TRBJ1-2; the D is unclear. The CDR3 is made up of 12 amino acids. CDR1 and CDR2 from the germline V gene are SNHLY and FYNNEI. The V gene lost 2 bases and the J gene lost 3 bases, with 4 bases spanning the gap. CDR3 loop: CASSERDYGYTF. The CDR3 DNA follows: TGTGCCAGCAGTGAAAGGGACTATGGCTACACCTTC.

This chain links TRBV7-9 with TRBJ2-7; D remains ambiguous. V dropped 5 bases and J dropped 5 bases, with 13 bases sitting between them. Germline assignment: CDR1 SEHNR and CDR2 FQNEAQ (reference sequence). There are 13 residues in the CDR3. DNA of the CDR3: TGTGCCAGCAGCAAGCTAGTCCTCAACGAGCAGTACTTC. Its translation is CASSKLVLNEQYF. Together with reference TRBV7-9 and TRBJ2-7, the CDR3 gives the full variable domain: DTGVSQNPRHKITKRGQNVTFRCDPISEHNRLYWYRQTLGQGPEFLTYFQNEAQLEKSRLLSDRFSAERPKGSFSTLEIQRTEQGDSAMYLCASSKLVLNEQYFGPGTRLTVT.

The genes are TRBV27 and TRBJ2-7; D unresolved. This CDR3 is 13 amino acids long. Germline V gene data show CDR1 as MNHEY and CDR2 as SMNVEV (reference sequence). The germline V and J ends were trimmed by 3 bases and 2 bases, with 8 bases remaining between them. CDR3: CASSFTNPYEQYF. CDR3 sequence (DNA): TGTGCCAGCAGTTTTACAAACCCCTACGAGCAGTACTTC.

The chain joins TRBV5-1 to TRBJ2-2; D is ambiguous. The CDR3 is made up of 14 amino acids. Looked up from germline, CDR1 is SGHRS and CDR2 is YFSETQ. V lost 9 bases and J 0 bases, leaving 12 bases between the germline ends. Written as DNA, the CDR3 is TGCGCCACCGCCCAGGCAACGAACACCGGGGAGCTGTTTTTT. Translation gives CATAQATNTGELFF.

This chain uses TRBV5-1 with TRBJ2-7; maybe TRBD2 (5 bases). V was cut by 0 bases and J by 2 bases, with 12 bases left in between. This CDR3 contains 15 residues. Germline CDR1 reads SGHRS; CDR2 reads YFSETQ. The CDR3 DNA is TGCGCCAGCAGCTTGGACGGCGGACTGCCCTACGAGCAGTACTTC. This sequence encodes CASSLDGGLPYEQYF.

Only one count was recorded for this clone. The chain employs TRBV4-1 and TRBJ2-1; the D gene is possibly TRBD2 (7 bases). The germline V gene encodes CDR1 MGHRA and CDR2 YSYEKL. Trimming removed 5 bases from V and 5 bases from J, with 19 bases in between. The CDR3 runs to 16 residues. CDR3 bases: TGCGCCAGCAGCATTAAGGCGGGGGCATTAAACAATGAGCAGTTCTTC. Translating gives CASSIKAGALNNEQFF.

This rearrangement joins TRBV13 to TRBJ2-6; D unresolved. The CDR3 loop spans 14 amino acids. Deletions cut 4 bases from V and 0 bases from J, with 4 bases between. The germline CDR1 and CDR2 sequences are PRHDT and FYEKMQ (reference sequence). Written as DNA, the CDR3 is TGTGCCAGCAGCTCGGGCTCTGGGGCCAACGTCCTGACTTTC. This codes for CASSSGSGANVLTF. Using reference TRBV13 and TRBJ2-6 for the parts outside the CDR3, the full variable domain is AAGVIQSPRHLIKEKRETATLKCYPIPRHDTVYWYQQGPGQDPQFLISFYEKMQSDKGSIPDRFSAQQFSDYHSELNMSSLELGDSALYFCASSSGSGANVLTFGAGSRLTVL.